This is a list of T cell receptor beta chains from one sample in a study of T cell responses to AZD1222 COVID-19 vaccine. The repertoire was sequenced with immunoSEQ multiplex PCR; TCRdb's copy has only in-frame clones and lacks some. The repertoire holds about 130,000 clones, with approximately 91% as singletons. Sequenced material: peripheral blood, taken 28 days after the second AZD1222 dose. The receptors derive from an adult who received the AZD1222 COVID-19 vaccine. Each CDR3 is given with its conserved first and last residue. D genes are given only for firm matches. Not every row has a clone size; where given, it reads once, few, many or a size class.

>TRBJ1-2|TRBV6-5|-|-
CASSFTVGGGGYTF
TGTGCCAGCAGTTTCACGGTCGGCGGGGGAGGCTACACCTTC
>TRBJ1-5|TRBV5-1|-|-
CASSLAGPLGNQPQHF
TGCGCCAGCAGCTTGGCGGGGCCCCTCGGCAATCAGCCCCAGCATTTT
>TRBJ1-5|TRBV24-1|-|TRBD1
CATSGVTGTQHF
TGTGCCACCAGTGGGGTGACAGGGACTCAGCATTTT
>TRBJ1-2|TRBV5-1|-|-
CASTRDFSGYTF
TGCGCCAGCACCCGGGACTTCAGCGGCTACACCTTC
>TRBJ2-5|TRBV6-5|-|TRBD1
CASALTGGIETQYF
TGTGCCAGCGCCCTGACAGGGGGGATCGAGACCCAGTACTTC
>TRBJ2-1|TRBV18|-|-
CASSPLNTGTSSYNEQFF
TGTGCCAGCTCACCGTTAAATACAGGGACCAGCTCCTACAATGAGCAGTTCTTC
>TRBJ2-3|TRBV9|-|-
CASRDTQYF
TGTGCCAGCAGGGATACGCAGTATTTT
>TRBJ2-1|TRBV5-1|-|-
CASSSGRSSSYNEQFF
TGCGCCAGCAGCTCCGGCCGGTCGAGCTCCTACAATGAGCAGTTCTTC
>TRBJ2-1|TRBV7-3|-|TRBD2
CASSSSGTSGDNEQFF
TGTGCCAGCAGCTCCTCCGGGACTAGCGGGGACAATGAGCAGTTCTTC
>TRBJ2-2|TRBV28|-|-
CASSSRTSLTGELFF
TGTGCCAGCAGTTCCCGAACTAGTCTCACCGGGGAGCTGTTTTTT
>TRBJ2-3|TRBV4-2|-|-
CASSQDLSVPTVYTQYF
TGTGCCAGCAGCCAGGACCTGTCGGTCCCTACGGTTTATACGCAGTATTTT
>TRBJ2-7|TRBV5-1|-|-
CASSFGYGRAEQYF
TGCGCCAGCAGCTTTGGGTACGGGCGAGCCGAGCAGTACTTC
>TRBJ1-4|TRBV2|-|TRBD1
CASSPDRGNEKLFF
TGTGCCAGCAGTCCCGACAGGGGAAATGAAAAACTGTTTTTT
>TRBJ1-2|TRBV4-1|-|-
CASSQETSGRGAGYGYTF
TGCGCCAGCAGCCAAGAAACGAGTGGGCGGGGCGCAGGGTATGGCTACACCTTC
>TRBJ2-5|TRBV6-5|-|TRBD2
CASSTSGRVWTQYF
TGTGCCAGCAGTACTAGCGGCAGGGTATGGACCCAGTACTTC
>TRBJ2-1|TRBV7-9|-|-
CASMRVPGTGQQFF
TGTGCCAGCATGAGAGTGCCGGGAACGGGCCAGCAGTTCTTC
>TRBJ2-2|TRBV30|-|-
CAWSVPTGELFF
TGTGCCTGGAGTGTACCCACCGGGGAGCTGTTTTTT
>TRBJ1-1|TRBV19|-|-
CASSIRAGWGNTEAFF
TGTGCCAGTAGTATTAGGGCAGGGTGGGGGAACACTGAAGCTTTCTTT
>TRBJ2-7|TRBV28|-|-
CASSLGGGREQYF
TGTGCCAGCAGTCTAGGGGGGGGAAGGGAGCAGTACTTC
>TRBJ2-5|TRBV24-1|-|-
CATSAPGRETQYF
TGTGCCACCAGTGCCCCGGGGCGGGAGACCCAGTACTTC
>TRBJ1-1|TRBV30|-|-
CAWEGREVTEAFF
TGTGCCTGGGAGGGCAGGGAAGTCACTGAAGCTTTCTTT
>TRBJ2-5|TRBV2|-|TRBD2
CARELGEGYQETQYF
TGTGCCAGAGAGCTAGGGGAGGGGTACCAAGAGACCCAGTACTTC
>TRBJ1-5|TRBV14|-|-
CASSREAISNQPQHF
TGTGCCAGCAGCCGGGAGGCGATTAGCAATCAGCCCCAGCATTTT
>TRBJ2-4|TRBV6-5|once|TRBD1
CASSPTQGWRSYQYF
TGTGCCAGCAGTCCCACACAGGGGTGGAGATCTTATCAGTACTTC
>TRBJ1-3|TRBV19|-|-
CASRGTAANTIYF
TGTGCCAGTAGGGGGACCGCCGCCAACACCATATATTTT
>TRBJ1-3|TRBV18|-|TRBD1
CASSPQGAGGNTIYF
TGTGCCAGCTCACCCCAGGGGGCAGGAGGAAACACCATATATTTT
>TRBJ2-7|TRBV28|-|TRBD1
CASRIQGQVSYEQYF
TGTGCCAGCAGGATCCAGGGACAGGTCTCCTACGAGCAGTACTTC
>TRBJ1-1|TRBV19|-|-
CASSKPQGPTEAFF
TGTGCCAGTAGTAAACCACAGGGACCCACTGAAGCTTTCTTT